Listed below are T cell receptor beta chains from one sample, sequenced in a study of cytomegalovirus exposure and HLA in healthy donors. TCRdb's copy holds only in-frame clones and misses some; the assay was immunoSEQ multiplex PCR. The sample contains over 80,000 clones, 82% of which appear only once. The sample was PBMCs. The receptors shown here come from a man aged 50 or older in good health and CMV-seronegative. Each CDR3 is given with its conserved first and last residue. The D gene is left open where the match is weak. Size tells how often a clone was seen (once, few, many) or the class of an expanded clone, and some rows leave it out.

clone_size: -
j_call: TRBJ1-2
d_call: -
v_call: TRBV7-8
cdr3_nt: TGTGCCAGCAGCTTAAGAGGGATTAACTATGGCTACACCTTC
cdr3_aa: CASSLRGINYGYTF

clone_size: -
j_call: TRBJ2-3
d_call: -
v_call: TRBV30
cdr3_nt: TGTGCCTGGAGCGGTCTGGCGGGCGGGGTCGGGTATTTT
cdr3_aa: CAWSGLAGGVGYF

clone_size: -
j_call: TRBJ1-5
d_call: TRBD1
v_call: TRBV23-1
cdr3_nt: TGCGCCAGCAGTCATCCGACAGGGGTGAACAATCAGCCCCAGCATTTT
cdr3_aa: CASSHPTGVNNQPQHF

clone_size: -
j_call: TRBJ2-1
d_call: -
v_call: TRBV29-1
cdr3_nt: TGCAGCGTTGAAGGAACACCTTCAGGGGGCGGGAGCTCCTACAATGAGCAGTTCTTC
cdr3_aa: CSVEGTPSGGGSSYNEQFF

clone_size: -
j_call: TRBJ1-5
d_call: TRBD1
v_call: TRBV5-1
cdr3_nt: TGCGCCAGCAGCCCTGGACAGGGGTCCAGTAATAGTCAGCCCCAGCATTTT
cdr3_aa: CASSPGQGSSNSQPQHF

clone_size: -
j_call: TRBJ2-1
d_call: -
v_call: TRBV7-2
cdr3_nt: TGTGCCAGCCGGCTTTTTTTCGGGCAACCACAAAGGGGTGAGCAGTTCTTC
cdr3_aa: CASRLFFGQPQRGEQFF

clone_size: -
j_call: TRBJ1-1
d_call: -
v_call: TRBV28
cdr3_nt: TGTGCCAGCAGCTTTTCTCGGAACACTGAAGCTTTCTTT
cdr3_aa: CASSFSRNTEAFF

clone_size: -
j_call: TRBJ1-2
d_call: -
v_call: TRBV7-3
cdr3_nt: TGTGCCAGCAGCTTAACGCGGGGGGGAAACTATGGCTACACCTTC
cdr3_aa: CASSLTRGGNYGYTF

clone_size: -
j_call: TRBJ2-1
d_call: TRBD1
v_call: TRBV4-3
cdr3_nt: TGCGCCAGCAGCCGCTACCGGGACAGCTACAATGAGCAGTTCTTC
cdr3_aa: CASSRYRDSYNEQFF

clone_size: -
j_call: TRBJ2-3
d_call: -
v_call: TRBV19
cdr3_nt: TGTGCCAGTAGTATGACTCGAACCACAGATACGCAGTATTTT
cdr3_aa: CASSMTRTTDTQYF

clone_size: -
j_call: TRBJ2-5
d_call: TRBD2
v_call: TRBV7-8
cdr3_nt: TGTGCCAGCAGCTTGGCCCGCGGGAGGGCCCGGGAGAAGACCCAGTACTTC
cdr3_aa: CASSLARGRAREKTQYF

clone_size: -
j_call: TRBJ1-5
d_call: TRBD1
v_call: TRBV6-6
cdr3_nt: TGTGCGGGGACAGACGGCAATCAGCCCCAGCATTTT
cdr3_aa: CAGTDGNQPQHF

clone_size: -
j_call: TRBJ2-1
d_call: -
v_call: TRBV9
cdr3_nt: TGTGCCAGCAGCTCCGAGGGCGGGACCGCCGCCTACAATGAGCAGTTCTTC
cdr3_aa: CASSSEGGTAAYNEQFF

clone_size: -
j_call: TRBJ1-5
d_call: TRBD1
v_call: TRBV6-5
cdr3_nt: TGTGCCAGCAGCTTAAACAGGGGGCGGCATCAGCCCCAGCATTTT
cdr3_aa: CASSLNRGRHQPQHF

clone_size: -
j_call: TRBJ2-3
d_call: TRBD2
v_call: TRBV27
cdr3_nt: TGTGCCAGCACGGGGGAGGGACTAGCGGGATCTACGCAGTATTTT
cdr3_aa: CASTGEGLAGSTQYF

clone_size: once
j_call: TRBJ2-2
d_call: TRBD1
v_call: TRBV5-5
cdr3_nt: TGTGCCAGCAGCGGATCCGGACAGGGGGCTATCACCGGGGAGCTGTTTTTT
cdr3_aa: CASSGSGQGAITGELFF

clone_size: few
j_call: TRBJ1-1
d_call: TRBD1
v_call: TRBV5-1
cdr3_nt: TGCGCCAGCAGCTTCAGGGGGCAAGCTGAAGCTTTCTTT
cdr3_aa: CASSFRGQAEAFF

clone_size: -
j_call: TRBJ1-2
d_call: -
v_call: TRBV11-2
cdr3_nt: TGTGCCAGCAGCTCCACTCGCGCACCCTATGGCTACACCTTC
cdr3_aa: CASSSTRAPYGYTF

clone_size: -
j_call: TRBJ2-1
d_call: TRBD2
v_call: TRBV9
cdr3_nt: TGTGCCAGCAGCAGGGGGAGCGGGAGGGCCGGATCCTACAATGAGCAGTTCTTC
cdr3_aa: CASSRGSGRAGSYNEQFF

clone_size: many
j_call: TRBJ2-7
d_call: TRBD2
v_call: TRBV19
cdr3_nt: TGTGCCAGTAAGAGAACTAGCGGGAGCCACGAGCAGTACTTC
cdr3_aa: CASKRTSGSHEQYF

clone_size: -
j_call: TRBJ2-1
d_call: TRBD2
v_call: TRBV29-1
cdr3_nt: TGCAGCGTCGATGGTCAACTAGCGGGAGGGACTTACAATGAGCAGTTCTTC
cdr3_aa: CSVDGQLAGGTYNEQFF

clone_size: -
j_call: TRBJ2-5
d_call: TRBD1
v_call: TRBV29-1
cdr3_nt: TGCAGCGTTGAATCCCCAGGGACAGGGGGGGAGACCCAGTACTTC
cdr3_aa: CSVESPGTGGETQYF

clone_size: -
j_call: TRBJ2-5
d_call: -
v_call: TRBV6-1
cdr3_nt: TGTGCCAGCAGTGGGCCGAGGGCGACTGAGACCCAGTACTTC
cdr3_aa: CASSGPRATETQYF

clone_size: -
j_call: TRBJ2-1
d_call: TRBD2
v_call: TRBV28
cdr3_nt: TGTGCCAGCAGCTCTAGCGGGAGAAAGGGCTACAATGAGCAGTTCTTC
cdr3_aa: CASSSSGRKGYNEQFF

clone_size: -
j_call: TRBJ2-1
d_call: TRBD2
v_call: TRBV6-4
cdr3_nt: TGTGCCAGCAGCCCAGCGGGAGGGCCCTACAATGAGCAGTTCTTC
cdr3_aa: CASSPAGGPYNEQFF

clone_size: -
j_call: TRBJ2-3
d_call: -
v_call: TRBV4-3
cdr3_nt: TGCGCCAGCAGTGAACGAGCGGTCACAGATACGCAGTATTTT
cdr3_aa: CASSERAVTDTQYF

clone_size: few
j_call: TRBJ1-1
d_call: -
v_call: TRBV6-5
cdr3_nt: TGTGCCAGCAGTTACTTGCAGGGAAACACTGAAGCTTTCTTT
cdr3_aa: CASSYLQGNTEAFF

clone_size: -
j_call: TRBJ1-2
d_call: TRBD1
v_call: TRBV5-1
cdr3_nt: TGCGCCAGCAGCTTGGGGACAGGTGGTGGCTACACCTTC
cdr3_aa: CASSLGTGGGYTF

clone_size: -
j_call: TRBJ2-5
d_call: TRBD2
v_call: TRBV19
cdr3_nt: TGTGCCAGTAGTGTAGGGACTAGCGGTGGTCAAGAGACCCAGTACTTC
cdr3_aa: CASSVGTSGGQETQYF